This T cell receptor beta chain was documented in a study of spatial heterogeneity in lung cancer. In the study overall: Alpha-chain sequences were consistently detected in smaller numbers than beta-chain sequences.

Each molecule of TCR cDNA was tagged with one unique molecular identifier. MiXCR was run by TCRdb on the 5' RACE reads, yielding one entry per CDR3 protein. The table lists under 150,000 distinct CDR3 sequences, 9.5% to 14% of them singletons. Time point denoted: blood at routine non-recurrence follow-up after resection. Extraction of whole RNA from tumor, nontumor lung or frozen PBMC preceded unsorted sequencing. This clonotype has more than one count but fewer than ten. V lost 3 bases, J lost 4 bases, and 13 bases lay in between. This CDR3 has 15 residues. The sequence was obtained from a female donor with early-stage non-small cell lung cancer. This chain joins TRBV12-3 or TRBV12-4 and TRBJ2-1, with D tentatively TRBD1 or TRBD2 (5 bases each). The sequenced sample was PBMCs, obtained at follow-up. CDR3 nucleotides: TGTGCCAGCAGTTTGTGGGGCGCGGGTTACAATGAGCAGTTCTTC. Translated, it gives CASSLWGAGYNEQFF.